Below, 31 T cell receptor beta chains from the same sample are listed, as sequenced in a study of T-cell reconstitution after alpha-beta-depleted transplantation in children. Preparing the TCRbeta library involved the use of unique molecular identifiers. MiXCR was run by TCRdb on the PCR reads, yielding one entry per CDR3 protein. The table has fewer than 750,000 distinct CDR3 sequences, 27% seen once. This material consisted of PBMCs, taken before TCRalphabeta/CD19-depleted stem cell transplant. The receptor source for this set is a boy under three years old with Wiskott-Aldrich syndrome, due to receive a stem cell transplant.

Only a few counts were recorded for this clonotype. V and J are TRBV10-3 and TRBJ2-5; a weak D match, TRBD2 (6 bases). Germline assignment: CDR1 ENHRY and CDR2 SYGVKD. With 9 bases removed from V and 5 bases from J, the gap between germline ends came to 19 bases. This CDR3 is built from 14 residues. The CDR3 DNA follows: TGTGCCATGGGAGATGGAGGGCGCCTCGAGACCCAGTACTTC. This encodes CAMGDGGRLETQYF.

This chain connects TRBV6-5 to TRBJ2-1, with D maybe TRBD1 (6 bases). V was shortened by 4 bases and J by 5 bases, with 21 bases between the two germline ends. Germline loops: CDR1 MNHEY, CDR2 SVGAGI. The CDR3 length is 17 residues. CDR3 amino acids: CASSFTGLGMGNNEQFF. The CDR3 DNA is TGTGCCAGCAGTTTTACAGGGTTGGGGATGGGCAACAATGAGCAGTTCTTC.

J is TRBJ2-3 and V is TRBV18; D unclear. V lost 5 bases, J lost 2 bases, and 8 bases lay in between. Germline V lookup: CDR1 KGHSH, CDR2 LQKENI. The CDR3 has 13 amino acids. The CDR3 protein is CASSTSLTDTQYF. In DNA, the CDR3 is TGTGCCAGCTCAACCAGTCTCACAGATACGCAGTATTTT.

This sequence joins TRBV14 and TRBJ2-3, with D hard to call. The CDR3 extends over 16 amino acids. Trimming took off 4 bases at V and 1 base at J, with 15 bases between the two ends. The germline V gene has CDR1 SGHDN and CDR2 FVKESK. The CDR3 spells CASSLGLVRGTDTQYF. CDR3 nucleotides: TGTGCCAGCAGCCTTGGATTAGTCCGGGGCACAGATACGCAGTATTTT.

The CDR3 sequence is CASRYGGTDTQYF. The CDR3 coding sequence is TGTGCCAGCAGATACGGTGGGACAGATACGCAGTATTTT. V usage is TRBV12-3 or TRBV12-4 and J usage is TRBJ2-3; D is ambiguous. The length of the CDR3 is 13 residues. With 6 bases removed from V and 3 bases from J, the gap between germline ends came to 10 bases.

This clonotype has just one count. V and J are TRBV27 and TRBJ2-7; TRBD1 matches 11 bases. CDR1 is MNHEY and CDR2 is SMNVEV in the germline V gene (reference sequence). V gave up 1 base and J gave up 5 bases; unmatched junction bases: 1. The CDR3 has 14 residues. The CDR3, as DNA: TGTGCCAGCAGTTTATGGGGACAGGGGGACGAGCAGTACTTC. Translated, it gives CASSLWGQGDEQYF.

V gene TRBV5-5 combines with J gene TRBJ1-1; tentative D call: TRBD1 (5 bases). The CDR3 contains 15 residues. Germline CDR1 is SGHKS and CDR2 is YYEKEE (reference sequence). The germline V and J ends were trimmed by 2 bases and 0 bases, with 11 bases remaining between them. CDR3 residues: CASSFYGAMNTEAFF. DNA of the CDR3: TGTGCCAGCAGCTTTTACGGGGCGATGAACACTGAAGCTTTCTTT.

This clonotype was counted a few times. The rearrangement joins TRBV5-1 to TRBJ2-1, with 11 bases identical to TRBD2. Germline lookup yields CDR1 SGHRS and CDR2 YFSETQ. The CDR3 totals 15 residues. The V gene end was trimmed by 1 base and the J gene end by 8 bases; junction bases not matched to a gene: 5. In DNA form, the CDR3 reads TGCGCCAGCAGCTTGCCGACTAGCGGGAATGATGAGCAGTTCTTC. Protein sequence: CASSLPTSGNDEQFF.

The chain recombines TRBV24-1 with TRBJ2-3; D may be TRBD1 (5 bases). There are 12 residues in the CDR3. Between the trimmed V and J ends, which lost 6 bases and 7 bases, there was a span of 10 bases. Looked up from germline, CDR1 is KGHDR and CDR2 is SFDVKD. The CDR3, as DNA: TGTGCCACCAGTTCAGGGCGAAATACGCAGTATTTT. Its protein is CATSSGRNTQYF.

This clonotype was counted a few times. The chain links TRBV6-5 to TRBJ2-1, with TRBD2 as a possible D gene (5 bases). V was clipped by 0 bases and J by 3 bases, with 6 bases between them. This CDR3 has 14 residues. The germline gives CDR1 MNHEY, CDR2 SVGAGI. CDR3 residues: CASSYSRDYNEQFF. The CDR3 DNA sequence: TGTGCCAGCAGTTACTCTCGGGACTACAATGAGCAGTTCTTC.

This CDR3 reads CSARDLVRQETQYF. The CDR3, as DNA: TGCAGTGCTAGAGATTTGGTTAGACAAGAGACCCAGTACTTC. The chain uses TRBV20-1 and TRBJ2-5; D gene uncertain. V lost 0 bases to trimming and J lost 2 bases, with 10 bases between them. Germline V gives CDR1 DFQATT, CDR2 SNEGSKA (reference sequence). The CDR3 length is 14 residues.

The CDR3 protein is CASSYDRGAGELFF. The CDR3 region has the DNA TGTGCCAGCAGTTACGACAGGGGGGCCGGGGAGCTGTTTTTT. The chain joins TRBV6-5 to TRBJ2-2, with 9 positions matching TRBD1. Unmatched junction bases numbered 1, after V lost 2 bases and J lost 6 bases. The CDR3 contains 14 residues. Germline V gene sequence: CDR1 MNHEY, CDR2 SVGAGI.

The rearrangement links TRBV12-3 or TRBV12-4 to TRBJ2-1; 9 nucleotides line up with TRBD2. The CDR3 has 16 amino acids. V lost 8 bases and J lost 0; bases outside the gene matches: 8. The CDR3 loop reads CASLGNSGSSYNEQFF. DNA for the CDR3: TGTGCCAGCTTGGGGAATAGCGGGAGCTCCTACAATGAGCAGTTCTTC.

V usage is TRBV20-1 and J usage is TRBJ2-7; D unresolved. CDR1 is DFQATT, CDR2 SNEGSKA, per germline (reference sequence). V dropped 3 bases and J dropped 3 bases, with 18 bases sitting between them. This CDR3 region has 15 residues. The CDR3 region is CSARIVPGRIYEQYF. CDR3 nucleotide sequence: TGCAGTGCTAGGATTGTGCCGGGCCGGATCTACGAGCAGTACTTC.

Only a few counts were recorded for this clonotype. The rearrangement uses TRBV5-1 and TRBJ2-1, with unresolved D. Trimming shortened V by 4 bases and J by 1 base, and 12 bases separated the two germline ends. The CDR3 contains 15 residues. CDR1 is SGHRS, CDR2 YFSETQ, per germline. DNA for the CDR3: TGCGCCAGCAGCCCGGACCCTCCGTCCTACAATGAGCAGTTCTTC. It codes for CASSPDPPSYNEQFF.

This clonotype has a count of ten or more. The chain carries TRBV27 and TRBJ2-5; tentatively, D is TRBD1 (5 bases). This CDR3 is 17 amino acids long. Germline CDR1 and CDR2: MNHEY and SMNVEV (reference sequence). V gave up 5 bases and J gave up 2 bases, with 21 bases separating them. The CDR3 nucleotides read TGTGCCAGCAGTCCGAACCTTGGGGCAACTCAACAAGAGACCCAGTACTTC. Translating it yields CASSPNLGATQQETQYF.

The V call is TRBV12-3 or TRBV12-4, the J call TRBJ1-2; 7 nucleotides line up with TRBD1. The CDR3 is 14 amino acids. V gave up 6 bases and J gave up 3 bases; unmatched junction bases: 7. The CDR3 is CASRETGQDYGYTF. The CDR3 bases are TGTGCCAGCAGAGAGACAGGGCAAGACTATGGCTACACCTTC.

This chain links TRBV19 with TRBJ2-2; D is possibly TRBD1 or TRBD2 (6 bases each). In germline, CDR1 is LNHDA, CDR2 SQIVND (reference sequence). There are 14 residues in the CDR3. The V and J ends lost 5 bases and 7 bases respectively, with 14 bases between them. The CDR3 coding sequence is TGTGCCAGTAGTGGCCGGAGGGGGAGCGGGGAGCTGTTTTTT. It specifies CASSGRRGSGELFF.

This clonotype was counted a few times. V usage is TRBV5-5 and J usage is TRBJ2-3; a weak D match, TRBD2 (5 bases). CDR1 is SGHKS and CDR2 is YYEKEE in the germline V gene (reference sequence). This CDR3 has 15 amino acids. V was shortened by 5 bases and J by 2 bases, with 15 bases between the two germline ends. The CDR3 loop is CASSSKTRTTDTQYF. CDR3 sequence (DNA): TGTGCCAGCAGTTCCAAAACTAGAACCACAGATACGCAGTATTTT.

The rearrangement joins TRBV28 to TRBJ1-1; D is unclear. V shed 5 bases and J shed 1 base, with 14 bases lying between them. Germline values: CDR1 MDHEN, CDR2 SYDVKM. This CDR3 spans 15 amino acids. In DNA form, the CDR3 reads TGTGCCAGCAGTGCTCCGGGCTCCGAGAACACTGAAGCTTTCTTT. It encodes CASSAPGSENTEAFF.

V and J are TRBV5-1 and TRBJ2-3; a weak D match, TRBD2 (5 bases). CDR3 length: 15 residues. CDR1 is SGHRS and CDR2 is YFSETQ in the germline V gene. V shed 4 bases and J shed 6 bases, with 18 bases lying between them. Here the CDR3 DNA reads TGCGCCAGCAGCGAGGGAACTAGTCTCTCCGATACGCAGTATTTT. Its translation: CASSEGTSLSDTQYF. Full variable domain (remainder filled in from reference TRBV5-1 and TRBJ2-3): KAGVTQTPRYLIKTRGQQVTLSCSPISGHRSVSWYQQTPGQGLQFLFEYFSETQRNKGNFPGRFSGRQFSNSRSEMNVSTLELGDSALYLCASSEGTSLSDTQYFGPGTRLTVL.

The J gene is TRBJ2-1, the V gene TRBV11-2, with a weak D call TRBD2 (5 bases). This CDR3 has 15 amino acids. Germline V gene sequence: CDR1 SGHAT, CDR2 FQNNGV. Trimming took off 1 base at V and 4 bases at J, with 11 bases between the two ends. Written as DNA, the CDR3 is TGTGCCAGCAGCTTAGTACCTAGACTATACAATGAGCAGTTCTTC. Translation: CASSLVPRLYNEQFF.

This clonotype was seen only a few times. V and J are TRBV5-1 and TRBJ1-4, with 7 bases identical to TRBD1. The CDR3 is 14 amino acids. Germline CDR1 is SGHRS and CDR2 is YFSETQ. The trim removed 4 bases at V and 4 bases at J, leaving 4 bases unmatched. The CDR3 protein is CASSVGQINEKLFF. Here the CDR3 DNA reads TGCGCCAGCAGCGTGGGACAGATTAATGAAAAACTGTTTTTT.

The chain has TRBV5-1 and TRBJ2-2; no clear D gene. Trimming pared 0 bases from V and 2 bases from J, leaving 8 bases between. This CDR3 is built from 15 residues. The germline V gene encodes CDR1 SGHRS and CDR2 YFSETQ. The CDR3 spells CASSLVAVNTGELFF. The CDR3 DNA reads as TGCGCCAGCAGCTTGGTGGCCGTTAACACCGGGGAGCTGTTTTTT.

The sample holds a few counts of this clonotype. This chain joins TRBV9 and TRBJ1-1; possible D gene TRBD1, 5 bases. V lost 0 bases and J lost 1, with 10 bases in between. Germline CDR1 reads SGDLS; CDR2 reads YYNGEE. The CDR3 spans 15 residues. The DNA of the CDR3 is TGTGCCAGCAGCGTAGCTGTCGGGACGAACACTGAAGCTTTCTTT. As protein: CASSVAVGTNTEAFF.

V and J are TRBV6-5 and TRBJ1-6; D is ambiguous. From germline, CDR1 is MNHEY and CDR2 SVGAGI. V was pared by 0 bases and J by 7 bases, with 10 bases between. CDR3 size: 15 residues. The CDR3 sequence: CASSYSASPNSPLHF. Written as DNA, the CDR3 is TGTGCCAGCAGTTACTCTGCCAGTCCCAATTCACCCCTCCACTTT.

The chain's CDR3 is CSASYRATDTQYF. The CDR3 region has the DNA TGCAGTGCTTCGTATAGGGCAACAGATACGCAGTATTTT. This chain links TRBV20-1 with TRBJ2-3; D is uncertain. CDR3 length: 13 residues. The V gene lost 5 bases and the J gene lost 3 bases, with 12 bases spanning the gap. Per germline, CDR1 DFQATT and CDR2 SNEGSKA (reference sequence).

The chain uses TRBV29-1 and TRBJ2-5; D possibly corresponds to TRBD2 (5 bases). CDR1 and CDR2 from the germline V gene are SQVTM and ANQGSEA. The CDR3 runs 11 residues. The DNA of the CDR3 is TGCAGGGCGGAGGTGGGCGAGACCCAGTACTTC. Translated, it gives CRAEVGETQYF.

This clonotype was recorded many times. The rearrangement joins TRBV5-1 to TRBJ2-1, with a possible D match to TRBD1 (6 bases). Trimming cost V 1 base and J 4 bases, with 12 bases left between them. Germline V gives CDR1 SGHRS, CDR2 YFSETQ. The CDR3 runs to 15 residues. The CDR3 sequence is CASSLSGQIYNEQFF. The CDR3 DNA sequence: TGCGCCAGCAGCTTGTCCGGACAGATTTACAATGAGCAGTTCTTC. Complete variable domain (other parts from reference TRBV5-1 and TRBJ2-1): KAGVTQTPRYLIKTRGQQVTLSCSPISGHRSVSWYQQTPGQGLQFLFEYFSETQRNKGNFPGRFSGRQFSNSRSEMNVSTLELGDSALYLCASSLSGQIYNEQFFGPGTRLTVL.

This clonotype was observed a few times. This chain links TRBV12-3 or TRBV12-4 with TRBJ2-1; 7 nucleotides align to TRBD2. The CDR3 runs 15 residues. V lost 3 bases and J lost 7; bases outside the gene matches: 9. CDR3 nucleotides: TGTGCCAGCAGTTTGAGGTGGGAGGGCCTGAATGAGCAGTTCTTC. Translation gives CASSLRWEGLNEQFF.

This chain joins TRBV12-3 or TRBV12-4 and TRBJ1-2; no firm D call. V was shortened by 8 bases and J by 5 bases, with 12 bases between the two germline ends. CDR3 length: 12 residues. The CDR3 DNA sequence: TGTGCCAGCCTTACCAGCGGATATGGCTACACCTTC. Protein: CASLTSGYGYTF.